The table lists the clone carrying this T cell receptor beta chain with a count of one. The sample belongs to a study of blood T cell repertoires in COVID-19. Assay used: immunoSEQ multiplex PCR; TCRdb lists only in-frame clones, some missing. The table lists around 430,000 clones, 70% to 90% of them singletons. The CDR3 consists of 16 residues. Trimming cost V 2 bases and J 4 bases; bases outside gene matches: 12. Germline-derived CDR1 and CDR2 are SGHTS and YDEGEE. The TCR comes from a woman in her forties or fifties with COVID-19, enrolled during active disease. The J gene is TRBJ2-7, the V gene TRBV5-8, with 7 bases identical to TRBD2. The material sequenced was peripheral blood. CDR3 in DNA: TGTGCCAGCAGCTTAAGCGGGAATCCCTCGCAATACGAGCAGTACTTC. Encoded protein: CASSLSGNPSQYEQYF.